This T cell receptor beta chain stems from a study of blood T cell repertoires in COVID-19. TCRdb's table, derived via immunoSEQ multiplex PCR, lists solely in-frame clones and lacks some. The table records more than 90,000 clones, around 81% of them present only once. The material sequenced was peripheral blood. This TCR was sampled from a man between 60 and 70 years old with acute or convalescent COVID-19.

The CDR3 coding sequence is TGTGCCAGCAGTTTCCCAGGGACAGGGGGCCCGAACACTGAAGCTTTCTTT. Translating it yields CASSFPGTGGPNTEAFF. The rearrangement joins TRBV6-2 or TRBV6-3 to TRBJ1-1; TRBD1 agrees at 12 bases. Germline CDR1 and CDR2: MNHEY and SVGEGT. The CDR3 sequence is 17 residues long. The V gene end was trimmed by 4 bases and the J gene end by 1 base; junction bases not matched to a gene: 7.